The 5 T cell receptor beta chains presented below share a single source sample, sequenced in a study of T-cell reconstitution after alpha-beta-depleted transplantation in children. Unique molecular identifiers were built into the TCRbeta library. TCRdb passed the PCR reads through MiXCR, listing each CDR3 protein once. The sample includes approximately 980,000 distinct CDR3 sequences, about 26% seen only once; the top ten take 28%. Here the sequenced sample was PBMCs, mostly from graft donor cells, taken 360 days after TCRalphabeta/CD19-depleted stem cell transplant. The receptors here all came from a boy under two years old who had a stem cell transplant for SCID, so the T cells may come from the graft donor.

The V call is TRBV7-6, the J call TRBJ2-1; 9 nucleotides agree with TRBD1. CDR1 is SGHVS and CDR2 is FNYEAQ in the germline V gene. The ends lost 0 bases at V and 9 bases at J; junction bases unmatched: 9. The CDR3 is 16 residues long. CDR3 bases: TGTGCCAGCAGCTTAGCCGGGACAGGGTTGTCATTTGAGCAGTTCTTC. Amino acid sequence: CASSLAGTGLSFEQFF.

This clonotype has only a few counts. V usage is TRBV4-3 and J usage is TRBJ2-2; D is unclear. V was shortened by 0 bases and J by 2 bases, with 7 bases between the two germline ends. The CDR3 has 15 amino acids. Per germline, CDR1 LGHNA and CDR2 YSLEER. The CDR3, as DNA: TGCGCCAGCAGCCAAGACAGACTTAACACCGGGGAGCTGTTTTTT. As protein: CASSQDRLNTGELFF.

The J gene is TRBJ1-2, the V gene TRBV5-1; the D is unclear. The germline V and J ends were trimmed by 2 bases and 0 bases, with 8 bases remaining between them. CDR1 is SGHRS, CDR2 YFSETQ, per germline. The CDR3 loop spans 14 amino acids. CDR3 in amino acids: CASSFFPANYGYTF. In DNA, the CDR3 is TGCGCCAGCAGCTTTTTTCCGGCTAACTATGGCTACACCTTC. Based on the CDR3 plus reference TRBV5-1 and TRBJ1-2, the full variable domain is KAGVTQTPRYLIKTRGQQVTLSCSPISGHRSVSWYQQTPGQGLQFLFEYFSETQRNKGNFPGRFSGRQFSNSRSEMNVSTLELGDSALYLCASSFFPANYGYTFGSGTRLTVV.

This clonotype came up a few times. The chain joins TRBV2 to TRBJ1-3; maybe TRBD1 (5 bases). The CDR3 runs 17 residues. Germline CDR1 is SNHLY and CDR2 is FYNNEI. V lost 6 bases to trimming and J lost 0 bases, with 18 bases between them. CDR3 protein: CASRVDFREYSGNTIYF. CDR3 sequence (DNA): TGTGCCAGCAGGGTGGATTTCAGGGAATACTCTGGAAACACCATATATTTT.

In its sample, this clonotype was seen a few times. The chain employs TRBV7-2 and TRBJ2-1, with 7 bases fitting TRBD1. CDR3 size: 14 residues. V was pared by 1 base and J by 8 bases, with 5 bases of the junction left unmatched. CDR1 SGHTA and CDR2 FQGNSA come from the germline V gene. CDR3 sequence reads: CASSLGVTGDEQFF. CDR3 DNA sequence: TGTGCCAGCAGCTTAGGGGTCACAGGGGATGAGCAGTTCTTC.